A selection of T cell receptor beta chains follows, all from one sample in a study of OX40 agonist ivuxolimab in advanced cancers. Measured with immunoSEQ multiplex PCR; TCRdb has only the in-frame clones, and not every one. The sample gives 45,000 or so clones, roughly 90% of which show up once; roughly 1.1% is in the top ten. This specimen was CD4+ or CD8+ T cells sorted from blood, taken in a trial of the OX40 agonist ivuxolimab. The source is an adult with an advanced solid tumor such as melanoma, head and neck, liver or kidney cancer. Each CDR3 is given with its conserved first and last residue. The D gene is left open where the match is weak. Where a row states a size, it is once, few, many or the class of an expanded clone; other rows omit it.

CASSRLQGEGNTIYF	TGTGCCAGCAGCCGCTTGCAGGGGGAAGGAAACACCATATATTTT	medium-sized	TRBV11-2	TRBJ1-3	TRBD1
CASRRSLYNEQFF	TGTGCCAGCCGGCGGTCCTTGTACAATGAGCAGTTCTTC	-	TRBV27	TRBJ2-1	-
CASTKTGTGGFGNTIYF	TGTGCCAGCACCAAAACCGGGACAGGGGGCTTTGGAAACACCATATATTTT	once	TRBV13	TRBJ1-3	TRBD1
CASSQSMSSNQPQHF	TGCGCCAGCAGCCAATCTATGAGTAGCAATCAGCCCCAGCATTTT	-	TRBV4-1	TRBJ1-5	-
CASSLLQIAGRETQYF	TGTGCCAGCAGCTTACTACAAATTGCGGGAAGGGAGACCCAGTACTTC	-	TRBV5-4	TRBJ2-5	-
CSVAPYMTNTEAFF	TGCAGCGTTGCTCCTTACATGACGAACACTGAAGCTTTCTTT	-	TRBV29-1	TRBJ1-1	-
CASSLSLIQGYEQYF	TGTGCCAGCAGTTTATCCCTCATACAGGGCTACGAGCAGTACTTC	-	TRBV28	TRBJ2-7	-
CASSPGRARATDTQYF	TGTGCCAGCAGTCCTGGTAGGGCCCGGGCCACAGATACGCAGTATTTT	-	TRBV27	TRBJ2-3	-
CASSPGTTSTDTQYF	TGTGCCAGCAGCCCCGGGACAACTAGCACAGATACGCAGTATTTT	-	TRBV9	TRBJ2-3	-
CSARPGMGYTF	TGCAGTGCAAGACCGGGGATGGGCTACACCTTC	-	TRBV20-1	TRBJ1-2	-
CASSVGGSSVETQYF	TGTGCCAGCAGCGTAGGAGGGAGTTCGGTAGAGACCCAGTACTTC	-	TRBV9	TRBJ2-5	-
CASIVTLASGSGYEQYF	TGTGCCAGCATCGTAACCCTCGCTAGCGGGAGCGGATACGAGCAGTACTTC	-	TRBV7-3	TRBJ2-7	TRBD2
CASSLGTSGRLNYEQYF	TGTGCCAGCAGCTTGGGGACTAGCGGGAGGCTAAACTACGAGCAGTACTTC	-	TRBV5-5	TRBJ2-7	TRBD2
CASSLRAGVSETQYF	TGTGCCAGCTCCCTTAGAGCGGGAGTCTCTGAGACCCAGTACTTC	-	TRBV7-2	TRBJ2-5	TRBD2
CASRLSTEGSYEQYF	TGTGCCAGCAGACTCTCAACGGAGGGATCCTACGAGCAGTACTTC	-	TRBV7-2	TRBJ2-7	-
CASSISGSSYNEQFF	TGTGCCAGTAGTATAAGCGGTAGCTCCTACAATGAGCAGTTCTTC	-	TRBV19	TRBJ2-1	-
CASSLNSVASAGTSTDTQYF	TGTGCCAGCAGCCTTAATTCTGTCGCTTCGGCGGGCACTAGCACAGATACGCAGTATTTT	-	TRBV7-3	TRBJ2-3	-
CASSEGSGSEKLFF	TGTGCCAGCAGTGAAGGTTCAGGCTCGGAAAAACTGTTTTTT	-	TRBV6-1	TRBJ1-4	-
CATSKTSGRKQETQYF	TGTGCCACCAGCAAGACTAGCGGGAGAAAGCAAGAGACCCAGTACTTC	-	TRBV15	TRBJ2-5	TRBD2
CASRRDRNNEQFF	TGTGCCAGCAGAAGGGACCGTAACAATGAGCAGTTCTTC	-	TRBV6-4	TRBJ2-1	-
CASSIDWTGKGGYTF	TGTGCCAGTAGTATAGATTGGACGGGGAAGGGTGGCTACACCTTC	-	TRBV19	TRBJ1-2	-
CASSSGGRTGELFF	TGTGCCAGCAGCTCAGGTGGTCGGACCGGGGAGCTGTTTTTT	-	TRBV11-2	TRBJ2-2	-
CATSSTGELFF	TGTGCCACCTCGAGCACCGGGGAGCTGTTTTTT	-	TRBV5-4	TRBJ2-2	-